The clone carrying this TCR beta chain was observed at least ten times. Its specificity is not known. It was RNA transcripts that yielded the amplified TCR beta CDR3 regions. The HTBI primer set was used in a first-round RT-PCR of the TCR CDR3. MiXCR, applied by TCRdb to the multiplex PCR reads, yields one record per CDR3 protein. The sample consists of a few hundred thousand distinct CDR3 sequences, roughly 14% of them appearing once. There are 15 residues in the CDR3. CDR1 SNHLY and CDR2 FYNNEI come from the germline V gene. Trimming removed 10 bases from V and 0 bases from J; junction bases left unmatched: 6. The hyperthyroidism was newly diagnosed and had lasted under 2 months; the patients were aged 18 to 65. Clinical symptoms, serum thyroxine, TRAb, thyroid ultrasound and orbital computed tomography informed diagnoses. This entry belongs to a study of T cells in Graves' hyperthyroidism and ophthalmopathy.

Broader study findings: Blood also carried most thyroid clonotypes expanded above 0.001.

The sequence was obtained from a woman in her 30s with Graves' hyperthyroidism. The sequencing input was blood. The chain has TRBV2 and TRBJ2-6, with TRBD1 identical over 7 bases. CDR3 loop: CATRTGGSGANVLTF. The CDR3 DNA reads as TGTGCCACCAGGACAGGCGGCTCTGGGGCCAACGTCCTGACTTTC.